These T cell receptor beta chains were read from a single sample in a study of cytotoxic CD8 clonotypes in ibrutinib-treated CLL. Clones were read by immunoSEQ multiplex PCR, and TCRdb kept only the in-frame ones, dropping some. Counted here are 50,000 to 65,000 clones, over 60% occurring once; the ten biggest clones make up around 43%. Sample: PBMCs, taken after 12 months of ibrutinib treatment. Source of these receptors: a human donor with chronic lymphocytic leukemia. Both conserved end residues are part of each CDR3. D genes are given only for firm matches. For some rows the clone size is stated as once, few or many, or as a class when expanded; others skip it.

J gene	D gene	CDR3 length	clone size	V gene	CDR3 protein	CDR3 DNA
TRBJ2-7	TRBD2	14	few	TRBV19	CASSTVAGTYEQYF	TGTGCCAGTAGTACAGTAGCGGGAACCTACGAGCAGTACTTC
TRBJ1-6	NA	14	NA	TRBV27	CASSSGQRNSPLHF	TGTGCCAGCAGTTCTGGACAGAGGAATTCACCCCTCCACTTT
TRBJ1-1	NA	13	NA	TRBV19	CASREQGNTEAFF	TGTGCCAGTAGGGAACAGGGAAACACTGAAGCTTTCTTT
TRBJ2-5	TRBD2	14	NA	TRBV28	CASRSGGSSVTQYF	TGTGCCAGCAGGTCGGGGGGATCCTCAGTGACCCAGTACTTC
TRBJ1-5	NA	14	NA	TRBV2	CASSASRRNQPQHF	TGTGCCAGCAGTGCTTCACGGCGCAATCAGCCCCAGCATTTT
TRBJ1-5	NA	13	NA	TRBV4-2	CASSQGAGTPQHF	TGTGCCAGCAGCCAAGGTGCAGGGACTCCCCAGCATTTT
TRBJ1-2	TRBD1	14	NA	TRBV19	CASRGQGAFDGYTF	TGTGCCAGTAGAGGACAGGGGGCATTCGATGGCTACACCTTC
TRBJ2-5	TRBD1	14	NA	TRBV9	CASSETGFEETQYF	TGTGCCAGCAGCGAGACAGGGTTCGAAGAGACCCAGTACTTC
TRBJ2-7	NA	12	few	TRBV7-9	CASSFEGTPWAF	TGTGCCAGCAGCTTCGAAGGGACACCTTGGGCCTTC
TRBJ1-4	NA	16	NA	TRBV28	CASSLPHGSRNEKLFF	TGTGCCAGCAGTTTACCTCATGGATCCCGAAATGAAAAACTGTTTTTT
TRBJ1-1	TRBD1	17	NA	TRBV2	CASSVTGTGARGTEAFF	TGTGCCAGCAGTGTTACCGGGACAGGGGCCCGTGGCACTGAAGCTTTCTTT
TRBJ1-4	TRBD1	17	NA	TRBV4-1	CASSHTTRRGLVEKLFF	TGCGCCAGCAGCCACACTACCCGAAGGGGGCTCGTTGAAAAACTGTTTTTT
TRBJ2-7	TRBD2	14	NA	TRBV7-9	CASSSAGGPGEQYF	TGTGCCAGCAGCTCAGCGGGAGGGCCTGGCGAGCAGTACTTC
TRBJ2-7	TRBD2	15	NA	TRBV19	CASSMASGRSYEQYF	TGTGCCAGTAGCATGGCTAGCGGGAGGAGCTACGAGCAGTACTTC
TRBJ1-3	NA	15	NA	TRBV9	CASSLQGGPGNTIYF	TGTGCCAGCAGCTTACAAGGGGGACCTGGAAACACCATATATTTT
TRBJ2-6	NA	11	few	TRBV6-1	CAIRVANVLTF	TGTGCGATACGGGTTGCCAACGTCCTGACTTTC
TRBJ1-2	TRBD1	14	NA	TRBV27	CASRWTGGDYGYTF	TGTGCCAGCAGGTGGACAGGGGGAGACTATGGCTACACCTTC
TRBJ2-3	NA	13	NA	TRBV7-3	CASSPRGPDTQYF	TGTGCCAGCAGCCCCAGGGGCCCAGATACGCAGTATTTT
TRBJ1-4	TRBD1	16	few	TRBV7-9	CASSKGQGATNEKLFF	TGTGCCAGCAGCAAAGGACAGGGGGCTACTAATGAAAAACTGTTTTTT
TRBJ2-7	TRBD1	17	NA	TRBV19	CASSLGQGLRPSYEQYF	TGTGCCAGTAGTCTGGGACAGGGGTTGAGACCTTCCTACGAGCAGTACTTC
TRBJ2-3	NA	20	NA	TRBV9	CASSVNPGRTTRAKTDTQYF	TGTGCCAGCAGCGTAAATCCGGGACGAACGACTCGGGCGAAGACAGATACGCAGTATTTT
TRBJ2-7	NA	16	NA	TRBV9	CAAAPSVGESTYEQYF	TGTGCAGCAGCGCCCAGTGTGGGAGAGTCAACCTACGAGCAGTACTTC
TRBJ1-4	TRBD1	15	NA	TRBV5-3	CARSQRTGGGEKLFF	TGTGCCAGAAGCCAGAGGACAGGGGGCGGTGAAAAACTGTTTTTT
TRBJ2-5	NA	14	NA	TRBV7-7	CASSLGEHEETQYF	TGTGCTAGCAGCTTAGGCGAACACGAAGAGACCCAGTACTTC
TRBJ2-3	TRBD2	15	NA	TRBV6-1	CATRFLGGTTDTQYF	TGTGCCACCCGATTCCTGGGGGGGACCACAGATACGCAGTATTTT
TRBJ2-5	NA	17	NA	TRBV7-9	CASSSFRLDPQKETQYF	TGTGCCAGCAGCTCGTTCCGACTAGATCCCCAAAAAGAGACCCAGTACTTC